The rows below give T cell receptor beta chains drawn from one sample of a study of T cell responses to AZD1222 COVID-19 vaccine. Assay: immunoSEQ multiplex PCR; the TCRdb copy retains only in-frame clones and omits some. The sample has roughly 97,000 clones, 93% seen once. The source was peripheral blood, collected on day 0 of AZD1222 vaccination. These receptors were obtained from an adult in good health. Both conserved end residues are part of each CDR3. D genes are given only for firm matches. Expanded clones get a size class; other rows say once, few or many, or leave the size out.

abundance,d_gene,v_gene,j_gene,CDR3aa,CDR3nt
once,TRBD1,TRBV19,TRBJ2-2,CASSIKGRTGGSGELFF,TGTGCCAGTAGTATAAAGGGGAGGACAGGGGGAAGCGGGGAGCTGTTTTTT
once,TRBD1,TRBV27,TRBJ2-1,CASSRTGGNEQFF,TGTGCCAGCAGTCGGACAGGGGGGAATGAGCAGTTCTTC
.,.,TRBV7-2,TRBJ1-2,CASSGPGPRALNYGYTF,TGTGCCAGCAGCGGCCCGGGACCCCGGGCCCTAAACTATGGCTACACCTTC
.,.,TRBV5-4,TRBJ2-7,CASSFGTWNEQYF,TGTGCCAGCAGCTTTGGGACCTGGAACGAGCAGTACTTC
.,.,TRBV6-5,TRBJ2-7,CASSYPGTGVYEQYF,TGTGCCAGCAGTTATCCCGGGACGGGGGTATACGAGCAGTACTTC
.,.,TRBV24-1,TRBJ1-2,CATSDLTGGSPYGYTF,TGTGCCACCAGTGATTTAACGGGAGGGAGTCCCTATGGCTACACCTTC
.,.,TRBV13,TRBJ2-1,CASSSLYARSYNEQFF,TGTGCCAGCAGCAGTCTCTATGCCCGCTCCTACAATGAGCAGTTCTTC
.,.,TRBV12-3/TRBV12-4,TRBJ2-1,CASRLAPYNEQFF,TGTGCCAGCCGGCTAGCCCCCTACAATGAGCAGTTCTTC
.,.,TRBV10-3,TRBJ2-3,CAISGWADGDTDTQYF,TGTGCCATCAGCGGGTGGGCGGACGGAGACACAGATACGCAGTATTTT
.,TRBD2,TRBV27,TRBJ2-1,CASSLLGAGGPIEQFF,TGTGCCAGCAGCCTCCTCGGGGCGGGAGGGCCGATTGAGCAGTTCTTC
.,.,TRBV18,TRBJ2-7,CASSPGWPDQGYEQYF,TGTGCCAGCTCACCAGGGTGGCCTGACCAGGGCTACGAGCAGTACTTC
once,.,TRBV28,TRBJ1-2,CAITTPAYYGYTF,TGTGCCATCACGACCCCCGCGTACTATGGCTACACCTTC
.,.,TRBV20-1,TRBJ2-1,CSASTSSYNEQFF,TGCAGTGCTAGTACGAGCTCCTACAATGAGCAGTTCTTC
.,TRBD2,TRBV4-1,TRBJ2-7,CASSRGLAGGLAYEQYF,TGCGCCAGCAGCCGGGGACTAGCGGGAGGGTTGGCCTACGAGCAGTACTTC
.,TRBD2,TRBV5-1,TRBJ2-5,CASSLGIAGGETQYF,TGCGCCAGCAGCTTGGGAATAGCGGGAGGAGAGACCCAGTACTTC
.,.,TRBV13,TRBJ1-1,CASSFNQGSTEAFF,TGTGCCAGCAGCTTCAACCAGGGGAGCACTGAAGCTTTCTTT
.,.,TRBV9,TRBJ1-2,CASSVDDNYGYTF,TGTGCCAGCAGCGTGGACGACAATTATGGCTACACCTTC
.,.,TRBV7-9,TRBJ2-1,CASSPTDRGLNEQFF,TGTGCCAGCAGCCCCACGGACAGAGGGCTAAATGAGCAGTTCTTC
.,.,TRBV20-1,TRBJ1-2,CSARSNYGYTF,TGCAGTGCTAGGTCTAACTATGGCTACACCTTC
.,.,TRBV7-9,TRBJ2-1,CASSLAGGSTSLNEQFF,TGTGCCAGCAGCTTAGCGGGTGGCTCGACCAGCTTGAATGAGCAGTTCTTC
.,TRBD1,TRBV12-3/TRBV12-4,TRBJ1-2,CASSSRGGYTF,TGTGCCAGCAGTTCCAGGGGGGGCTACACCTTC
.,TRBD2,TRBV19,TRBJ2-1,CASSPTTSAYNEQFF,TGTGCCAGTAGTCCAACAACTAGCGCCTACAATGAGCAGTTCTTC
.,.,TRBV6-5,TRBJ2-5,CASSYSGLEAQETQYF,TGTGCCAGCAGTTACTCGGGGTTGGAAGCCCAAGAGACCCAGTACTTC
.,TRBD2,TRBV7-2,TRBJ2-7,CASSPQVGLAYEQYF,TGTGCCAGCAGCCCACAGGTTGGACTAGCCTACGAGCAGTACTTC
.,TRBD1,TRBV2,TRBJ2-2,CASSPSGTANTGELFF,TGTGCCAGCAGTCCATCCGGGACAGCGAACACCGGGGAGCTGTTTTTT
.,.,TRBV7-8,TRBJ1-2,CASSLGALGGYTF,TGTGCCAGCAGCTTAGGGGCTCTGGGTGGCTACACCTTC
.,TRBD1,TRBV24-1,TRBJ2-1,CATSESQGSSYNEQFF,TGTGCCACCAGTGAATCACAGGGGAGCTCCTACAATGAGCAGTTCTTC
.,TRBD1,TRBV3-1/TRBV3-2,TRBJ1-1,CASGDAGTGDTEAFF,TGTGCCAGCGGCGACGCCGGGACAGGGGACACTGAAGCTTTCTTT
.,TRBD2,TRBV6-6,TRBJ2-4,CASSFTSGRSNIQYF,TGTGCCAGCAGTTTTACAAGCGGGAGATCAAACATTCAGTACTTC
.,TRBD2,TRBV3-1/TRBV3-2,TRBJ2-2,CASSQVSGRGTGELFF,TGTGCCAGCAGCCAAGTTAGCGGGAGGGGAACCGGGGAGCTGTTTTTT
.,TRBD2,TRBV19,TRBJ2-7,CASSRRLAGLVSGEQYF,TGTGCCAGTAGTAGACGACTAGCGGGTTTGGTATCGGGCGAGCAGTACTTC
.,TRBD2,TRBV5-1,TRBJ2-1,CASSFSNPAGDEQFF,TGCGCCAGCAGCTTTTCCAATCCAGCGGGAGATGAGCAGTTCTTC
.,TRBD2,TRBV10-3,TRBJ2-1,CAISTGGTSLGREQFF,TGTGCCATCAGTACGGGGGGGACTAGTTTAGGTAGGGAGCAGTTCTTC
.,.,TRBV2,TRBJ2-7,CASRGGDEQYF,TGTGCCAGCAGGGGAGGAGACGAGCAGTACTTC
.,TRBD2,TRBV11-1,TRBJ2-7,CASSGRTSGSYEQYF,TGTGCCAGCAGCGGGCGGACTAGCGGGAGTTACGAGCAGTACTTC